Sequencing of this T cell receptor (beta chain) was carried out in a study of beta chain features in type 1 diabetes. In total, each donor contributed a single heparinised blood draw that averaged about 110 mL. A CD45RO/CCR7/CD25/CD127/CD95/CD27 panel sorted naive, central memory, regulatory and stem cell-like memory CD4+ cells. The CDR3 totals 12 residues. Germline CDR1 and CDR2: SGHKS and YYEKEE (reference sequence). The V end lost 4 bases, the J end lost 8 bases, and 10 bases lay between the germline ends. Findings and limits, study-wide: The study found moderately but significantly shorter TCRB CDR3s in all four CD4+ subsets of Type 1 diabetes patients.

The entirety of the isolated RNA underwent reverse transcription, so expressed TCRB transcripts were sequenced. TCRdb's table, derived via immunoSEQ multiplex PCR, lists solely in-frame clones and lacks some. The repertoire holds about 620,000 clones, with roughly 15% as singletons. This clone was picked up a small number of times. Antigen specificity is unknown. The J gene is TRBJ2-1, the V gene TRBV5-5, with no clear D. The material sequenced was naive CD4+ T cells from blood. The TCR sequence derives from a young man in good health. For the CDR3, the DNA is TGTGCCAGCAGCCAAGTGGGGTATGAGCAGTTCTTC. This encodes CASSQVGYEQFF.